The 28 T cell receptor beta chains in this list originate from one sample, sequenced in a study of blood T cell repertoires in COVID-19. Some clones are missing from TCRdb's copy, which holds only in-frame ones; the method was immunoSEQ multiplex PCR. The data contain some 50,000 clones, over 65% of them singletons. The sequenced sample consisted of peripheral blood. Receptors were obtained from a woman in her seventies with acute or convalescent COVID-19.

CDR3: CASSQRTGRDEQYF. The DNA for the CDR3 is TGCGCCAGCAGCCAAAGGACAGGGCGAGACGAGCAGTACTTC. V is TRBV4-3 and J is TRBJ2-7, with 8 bases identical to TRBD1. The ends lost 2 bases at V and 5 bases at J; junction bases unmatched: 5. Germline values: CDR1 LGHNA, CDR2 YSLEER. The CDR3 sequence is 14 residues long.

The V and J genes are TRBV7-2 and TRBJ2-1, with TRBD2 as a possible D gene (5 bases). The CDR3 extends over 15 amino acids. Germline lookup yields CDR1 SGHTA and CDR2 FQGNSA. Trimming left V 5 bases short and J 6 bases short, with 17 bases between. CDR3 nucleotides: TGTGCCAGCAGCCCCTGGGGAGCGGTACGCAATGAGCAGTTCTTC. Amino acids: CASSPWGAVRNEQFF.

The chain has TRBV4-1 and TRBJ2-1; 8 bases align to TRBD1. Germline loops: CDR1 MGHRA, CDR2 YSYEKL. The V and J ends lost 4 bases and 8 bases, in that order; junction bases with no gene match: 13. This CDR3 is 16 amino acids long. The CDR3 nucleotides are TGCGCCAGCAGCCGGCGCTACGGGACAGGAGGGTATGAGCAGTTCTTC. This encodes CASSRRYGTGGYEQFF.

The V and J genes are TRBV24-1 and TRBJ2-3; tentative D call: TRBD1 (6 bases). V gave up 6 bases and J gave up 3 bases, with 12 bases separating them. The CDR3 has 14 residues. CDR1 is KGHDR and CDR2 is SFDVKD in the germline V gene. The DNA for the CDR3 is TGTGCCACCAGTTTAGGGGGAATAACAGATACGCAGTATTTT. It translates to CATSLGGITDTQYF.

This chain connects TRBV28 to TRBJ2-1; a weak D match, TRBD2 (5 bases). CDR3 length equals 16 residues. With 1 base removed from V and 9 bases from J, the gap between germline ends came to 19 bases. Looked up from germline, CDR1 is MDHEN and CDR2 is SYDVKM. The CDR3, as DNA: TGTGCCAGCAGTTTATACGGCGGATCTGAGGGTGGTGAGCAGTTCTTC. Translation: CASSLYGGSEGGEQFF.

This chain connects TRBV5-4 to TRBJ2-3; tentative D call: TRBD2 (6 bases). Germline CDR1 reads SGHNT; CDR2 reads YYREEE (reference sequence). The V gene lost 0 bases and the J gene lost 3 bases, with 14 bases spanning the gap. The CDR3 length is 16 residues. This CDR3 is CASSLERTTLTDTQYF. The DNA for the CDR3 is TGTGCCAGCAGCTTGGAAAGGACTACTTTAACAGATACGCAGTATTTT.

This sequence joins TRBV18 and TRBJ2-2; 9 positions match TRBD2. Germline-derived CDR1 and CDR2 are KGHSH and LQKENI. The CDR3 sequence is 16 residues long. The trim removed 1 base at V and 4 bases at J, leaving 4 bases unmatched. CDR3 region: CASSPLRAGGTGELFF. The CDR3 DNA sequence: TGTGCCAGCTCACCACTTAGAGCGGGAGGCACCGGGGAGCTGTTTTTT. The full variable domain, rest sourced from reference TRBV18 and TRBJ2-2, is NAGVMQNPRHLVRRRGQEARLRCSPMKGHSHVYWYRQLPEEGLKFMVYLQKENIIDESGMPKERFSAEFPKEGPSILRIQQVVRGDSAAYFCASSPLRAGGTGELFFGEGSRLTVL.

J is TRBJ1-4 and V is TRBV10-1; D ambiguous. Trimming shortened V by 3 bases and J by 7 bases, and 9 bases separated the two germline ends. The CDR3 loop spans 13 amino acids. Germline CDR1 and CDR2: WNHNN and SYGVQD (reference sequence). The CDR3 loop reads CASSDGRGEKLFF. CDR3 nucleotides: TGCGCCAGCAGTGATGGACGGGGTGAAAAACTGTTTTTT.

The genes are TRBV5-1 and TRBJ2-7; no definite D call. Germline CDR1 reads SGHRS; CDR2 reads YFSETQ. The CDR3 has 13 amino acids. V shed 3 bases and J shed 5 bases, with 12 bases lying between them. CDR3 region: CASSSGTFHEQYF. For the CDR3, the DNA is TGCGCCAGCAGCTCAGGAACTTTCCACGAGCAGTACTTC.

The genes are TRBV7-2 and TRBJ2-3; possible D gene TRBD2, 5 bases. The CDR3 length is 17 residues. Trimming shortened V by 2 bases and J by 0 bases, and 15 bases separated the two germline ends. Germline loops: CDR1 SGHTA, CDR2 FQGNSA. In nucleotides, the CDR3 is TGTGCCAGCAGCTTATTTCAGCGGTCTTCTAGCACAGATACGCAGTATTTT. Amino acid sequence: CASSLFQRSSSTDTQYF.

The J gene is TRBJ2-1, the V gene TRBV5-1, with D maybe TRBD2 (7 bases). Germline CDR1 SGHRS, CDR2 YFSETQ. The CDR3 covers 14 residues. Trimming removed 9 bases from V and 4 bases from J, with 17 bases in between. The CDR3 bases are TGCGCCACCCAAAGGGGGGGGCAGTACAATGAGCAGTTCTTC. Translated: CATQRGGQYNEQFF.

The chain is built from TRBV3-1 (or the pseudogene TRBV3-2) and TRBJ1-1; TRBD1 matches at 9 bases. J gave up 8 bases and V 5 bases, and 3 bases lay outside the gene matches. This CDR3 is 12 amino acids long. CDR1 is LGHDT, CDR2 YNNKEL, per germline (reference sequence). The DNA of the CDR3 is TGTGCCAGCAGCAGAGGACAGGGGGAAGCTTTCTTT. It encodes CASSRGQGEAFF.

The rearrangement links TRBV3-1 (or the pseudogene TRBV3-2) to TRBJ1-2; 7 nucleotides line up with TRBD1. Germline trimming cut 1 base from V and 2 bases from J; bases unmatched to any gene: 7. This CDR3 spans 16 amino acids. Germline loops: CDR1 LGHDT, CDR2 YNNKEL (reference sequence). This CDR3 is CASSQGEGAANYGYTF. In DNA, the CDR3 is TGTGCCAGCAGCCAAGGCGAGGGGGCGGCCAACTATGGCTACACCTTC.

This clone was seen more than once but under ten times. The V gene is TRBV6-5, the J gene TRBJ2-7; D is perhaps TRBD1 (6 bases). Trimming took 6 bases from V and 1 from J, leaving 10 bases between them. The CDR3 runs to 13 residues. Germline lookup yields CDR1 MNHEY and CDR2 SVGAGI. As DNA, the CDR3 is TGTGCCAGCAGGGACAGATCGTCCTACGAGCAGTACTTC. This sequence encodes CASRDRSSYEQYF.

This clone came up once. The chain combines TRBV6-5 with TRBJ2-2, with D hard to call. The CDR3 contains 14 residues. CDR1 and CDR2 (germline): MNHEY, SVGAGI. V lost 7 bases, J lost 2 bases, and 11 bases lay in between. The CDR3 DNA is TGTGCCAGCAACCCCTATCCTAACACCGGGGAGCTGTTTTTT. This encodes CASNPYPNTGELFF.

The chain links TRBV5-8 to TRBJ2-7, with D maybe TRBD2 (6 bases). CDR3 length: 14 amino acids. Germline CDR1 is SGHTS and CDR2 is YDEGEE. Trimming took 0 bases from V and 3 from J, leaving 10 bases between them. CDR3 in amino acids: CASSLASTSYEQYF. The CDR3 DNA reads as TGTGCCAGCAGCTTGGCCTCGACTAGCTACGAGCAGTACTTC.

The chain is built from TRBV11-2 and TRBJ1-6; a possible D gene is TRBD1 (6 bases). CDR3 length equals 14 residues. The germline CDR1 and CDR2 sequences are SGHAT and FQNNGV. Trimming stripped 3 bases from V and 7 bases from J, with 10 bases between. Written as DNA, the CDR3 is TGTGCCAGCAGCTTCTTACAGGGAAATTCACCCCTCCACTTT. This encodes CASSFLQGNSPLHF.

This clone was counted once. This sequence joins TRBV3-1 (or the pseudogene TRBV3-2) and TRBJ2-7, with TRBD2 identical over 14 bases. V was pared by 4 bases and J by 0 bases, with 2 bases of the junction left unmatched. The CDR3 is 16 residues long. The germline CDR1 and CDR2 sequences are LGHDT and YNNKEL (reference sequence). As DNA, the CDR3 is TGTGCCAGCAGCCTGGGACTAGCGGGGGACTCCTACGAGCAGTACTTC. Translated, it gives CASSLGLAGDSYEQYF.

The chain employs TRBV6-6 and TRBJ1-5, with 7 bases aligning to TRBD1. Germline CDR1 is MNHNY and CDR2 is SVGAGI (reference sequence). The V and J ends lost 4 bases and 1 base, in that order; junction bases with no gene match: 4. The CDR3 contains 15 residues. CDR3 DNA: TGTGCCAGCAGTTCCACGACAGGGAGCAATCAGCCCCAGCATTTT. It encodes CASSSTTGSNQPQHF.

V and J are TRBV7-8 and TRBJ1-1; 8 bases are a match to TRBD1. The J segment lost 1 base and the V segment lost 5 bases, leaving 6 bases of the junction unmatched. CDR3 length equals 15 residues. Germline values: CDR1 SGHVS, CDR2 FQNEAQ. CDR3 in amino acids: CASSPDRVRNTEAFF. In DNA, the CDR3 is TGTGCCAGCAGCCCGGACAGGGTCCGGAACACTGAAGCTTTCTTT.

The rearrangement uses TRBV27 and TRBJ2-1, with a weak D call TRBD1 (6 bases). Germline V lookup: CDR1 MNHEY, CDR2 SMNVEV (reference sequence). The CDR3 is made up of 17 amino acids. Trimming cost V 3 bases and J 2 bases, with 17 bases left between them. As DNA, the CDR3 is TGTGCCAGCAGTTTTGGGACAAGTAAACCAGCCTACAATGAGCAGTTCTTC. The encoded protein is CASSFGTSKPAYNEQFF.

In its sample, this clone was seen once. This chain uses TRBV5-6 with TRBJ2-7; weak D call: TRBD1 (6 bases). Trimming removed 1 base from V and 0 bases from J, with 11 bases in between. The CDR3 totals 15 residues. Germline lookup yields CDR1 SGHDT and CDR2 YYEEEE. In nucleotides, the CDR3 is TGTGCCAGCAGCTTGTATGGGGGCCGCTCCTACGAGCAGTACTTC. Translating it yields CASSLYGGRSYEQYF.

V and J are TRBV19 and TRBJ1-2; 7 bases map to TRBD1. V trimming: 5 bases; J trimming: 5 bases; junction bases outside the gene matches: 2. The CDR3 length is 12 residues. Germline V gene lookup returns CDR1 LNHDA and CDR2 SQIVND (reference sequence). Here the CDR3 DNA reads TGTGCCAGTAGTCCGACAGGGTATGGCTACACCTTC. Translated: CASSPTGYGYTF.

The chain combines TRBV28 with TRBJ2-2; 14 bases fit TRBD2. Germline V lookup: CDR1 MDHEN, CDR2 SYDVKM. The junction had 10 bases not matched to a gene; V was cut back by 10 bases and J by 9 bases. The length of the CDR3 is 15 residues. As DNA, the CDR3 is TGTGCCACCGCGGGACTAGCGGGAGATTACAGGGAGCTGTTTTTT. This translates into CATAGLAGDYRELFF.

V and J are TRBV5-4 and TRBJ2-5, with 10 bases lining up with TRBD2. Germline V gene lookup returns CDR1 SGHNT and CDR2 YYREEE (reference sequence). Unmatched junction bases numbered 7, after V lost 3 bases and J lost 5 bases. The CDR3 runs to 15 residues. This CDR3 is CASSSKAGGSETQYF. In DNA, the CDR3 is TGTGCCAGCAGCTCCAAAGCGGGAGGGAGCGAGACCCAGTACTTC.

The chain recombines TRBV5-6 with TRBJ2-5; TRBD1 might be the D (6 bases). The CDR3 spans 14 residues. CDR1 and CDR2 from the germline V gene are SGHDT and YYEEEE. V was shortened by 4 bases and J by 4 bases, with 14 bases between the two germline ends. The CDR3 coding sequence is TGTGCCAGCAGCCCCACAGGGCGGAGAGAGACCCAGTACTTC. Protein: CASSPTGRRETQYF.

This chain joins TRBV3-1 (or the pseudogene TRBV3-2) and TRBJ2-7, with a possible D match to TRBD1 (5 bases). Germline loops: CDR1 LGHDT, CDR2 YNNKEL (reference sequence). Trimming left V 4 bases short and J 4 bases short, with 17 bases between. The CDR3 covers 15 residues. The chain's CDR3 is CASSPIGAPGYEQYF. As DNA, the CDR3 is TGTGCCAGCAGCCCCATAGGGGCTCCTGGATACGAGCAGTACTTC.

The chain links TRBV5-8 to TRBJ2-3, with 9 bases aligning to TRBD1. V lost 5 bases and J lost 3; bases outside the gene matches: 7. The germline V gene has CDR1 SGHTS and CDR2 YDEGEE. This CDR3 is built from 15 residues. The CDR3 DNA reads TGTGCCAGCAGAAGGACAGGGGCCAATACAGATACGCAGTATTTT. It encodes CASRRTGANTDTQYF. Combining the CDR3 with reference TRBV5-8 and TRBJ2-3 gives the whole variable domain EAGVTQSPTHLIKTRGQQATLRCSPISGHTSVYWYQQALGLGLQFLLWYDEGEERNRGNFPPRFSGRQFPNYSSELNVNALELEDSALYLCASRRTGANTDTQYFGPGTRLTVL.